Listed here are 16 T cell receptor beta chains from one sample, sequenced in a study of T cell responses to AZD1222 COVID-19 vaccine. Sequencing used immunoSEQ multiplex PCR; TCRdb keeps in-frame clones, though not all of them. The table shows 130,000 to 150,000 clones, with around 90% occurring only once. The material was peripheral blood, obtained on day 0 of AZD1222 vaccination. The receptors derive from an adult in good health.

The V gene is TRBV28, the J gene TRBJ1-2, with 7 positions matching TRBD1. Germline lookup yields CDR1 MDHEN and CDR2 SYDVKM. The CDR3 has 14 amino acids. V lost 8 bases to trimming and J lost 4 bases; unmatched junction nucleotides: 10. DNA of the CDR3: TGTGCCAGCTCTGAAACTGGGACAGCCTATGGCTACACCTTC. It yields the protein CASSETGTAYGYTF.

This clone has only a few counts. The chain is built from TRBV29-1 and TRBJ2-7; maybe TRBD1 (5 bases). The V end lost 4 bases, the J end lost 7 bases, and 17 bases lay between the germline ends. This CDR3 is 13 amino acids long. Germline CDR1 is SQVTM and CDR2 is ANQGSEA. CDR3 DNA sequence: TGCAGCGTTGTGGAATCAGGGTTGGGAGAGCAGTACTTC. It translates to CSVVESGLGEQYF.

The J gene is TRBJ2-7, the V gene TRBV7-9; possibly TRBD2 for D (6 bases). This CDR3 contains 14 residues. The germline V and J ends were trimmed by 8 bases and 2 bases, with 16 bases remaining between them. CDR1 SEHNR and CDR2 FQNEAQ come from the germline V gene (reference sequence). This CDR3 is CASSKSGRTYEQYF. Here the CDR3 DNA reads TGTGCCAGCTCTAAAAGCGGGCGGACCTACGAGCAGTACTTC.

The chain recombines TRBV7-3 with TRBJ2-3, with D possibly TRBD1 on 5 matching bases. The CDR3 has 13 amino acids. Trimming left V 5 bases short and J 5 bases short, with 11 bases between. Germline V gives CDR1 SGHTA, CDR2 FQGTGA. CDR3 residues: CASSPRQQDTQYF. The CDR3 DNA reads TGTGCCAGCAGCCCAAGACAGCAAGATACGCAGTATTTT.

DNA of the CDR3: TGTGCCAGCAGCCATACCCACAGGGGGATGGGTGAGCAGTTCTTC. It encodes CASSHTHRGMGEQFF. The rearrangement joins TRBV3-1 (or the pseudogene TRBV3-2) to TRBJ2-1, with 8 bases matching TRBD1. Trimming cost V 3 bases and J 9 bases; bases outside gene matches: 10. There are 15 residues in the CDR3. CDR1 LGHDT and CDR2 YNNKEL come from the germline V gene (reference sequence).

This clone was picked up one time. V usage is TRBV6-5 and J usage is TRBJ2-1; 8 nucleotides agree with TRBD1. In germline, CDR1 is MNHEY, CDR2 SVGAGI. V dropped 4 bases and J dropped 9; count of bases not matched to a gene: 5. CDR3 length: 13 residues. The CDR3 DNA sequence: TGTGCCAGCAGTTTACGGACAGGGCTTGAGCAGTTCTTC. Its translation is CASSLRTGLEQFF.

Only a few counts were recorded for this clone. This sequence joins TRBV5-6 and TRBJ1-1; 12 nucleotides line up with TRBD1. The CDR3 contains 15 residues. CDR1 and CDR2 (germline): SGHDT, YYEEEE. The V gene end was trimmed by 0 bases and the J gene end by 7 bases; junction bases not matched to a gene: 4. CDR3 in DNA: TGTGCCAGCAGCTTGGCCGGGACAGGGGGCCATGAAGCTTTCTTT. Protein: CASSLAGTGGHEAFF.

This clone was counted a single time. This CDR3 is CASSRNTGELFF. CDR3 DNA sequence: TGTGCCAGCAGCCGTAACACCGGGGAGCTGTTTTTT. The chain joins TRBV27 to TRBJ2-2; D gene unclear. The V end lost 6 bases, the J end lost 2 bases, and 4 bases lay between the germline ends. The germline V gene has CDR1 MNHEY and CDR2 SMNVEV (reference sequence). The CDR3 totals 12 residues.

This clone appeared a single time. The chain joins TRBV3-1 (or the pseudogene TRBV3-2) to TRBJ2-5; D is unclear. V was shortened by 6 bases and J by 5 bases, with 22 bases between the two germline ends. CDR1 and CDR2 from the germline V gene are LGHDT and YNNKEL (reference sequence). This CDR3 has 16 amino acids. The CDR3 protein is CASRGTLGKSTETQYF. For the CDR3, the DNA is TGTGCCAGCAGGGGAACCCTTGGGAAGAGCACCGAGACCCAGTACTTC.

J is TRBJ1-2 and V is TRBV19, with D possibly being TRBD1 (5 bases). Trimming removed 7 bases at V and 8 bases at J, with 17 bases between. The CDR3 is 13 amino acids. CDR1 is LNHDA and CDR2 is SQIVND in the germline V gene (reference sequence). CDR3 sequence reads: CASNDDRWGGYTF. Here the CDR3 DNA reads TGTGCCAGTAATGATGACCGGTGGGGCGGCTACACCTTC.

The chain carries TRBV21-1 and TRBJ2-3; TRBD2, as called in the table, went unchecked against the DNA. TRBV21-1 has pseudogene status. The CDR3 runs 17 residues. CDR3 sequence: CASSRISGRGLVDTQYF. CDR3 sequence (DNA): TGTGCCAGCAGCAGGATTAGCGGGAGGGGCCTGGTAGATACGCAGTATTTT.

This clone occurred a few times. The rearrangement uses TRBV10-2 and TRBJ1-6, with D possibly TRBD1 on 5 matching bases. V shed 5 bases and J shed 9 bases, with 17 bases lying between them. Germline assignment: CDR1 WSHSY and CDR2 SAAADI. The CDR3 has 15 amino acids. The DNA of the CDR3 is TGCGCCAGCAGTATCGGGGCCTCTCTCCGTTCACCCCTCCACTTT. Translation gives CASSIGASLRSPLHF.

The chain links TRBV5-4 to TRBJ2-1, with a possible D match to TRBD2 (7 bases). The germline CDR1 and CDR2 sequences are SGHNT and YYREEE (reference sequence). V was trimmed by 4 bases and J by 0 bases, leaving 17 bases between them. CDR3 size: 17 residues. CDR3 nucleotide sequence: TGTGCCAGCAGCCCTGGGGGGCTAGCGGTCTCCTACAATGAGCAGTTCTTC. Its translation is CASSPGGLAVSYNEQFF.

The chain is built from TRBV19 and TRBJ1-5; 7 nucleotides line up with TRBD1. Unmatched junction bases numbered 8, after V lost 3 bases and J lost 0 bases. CDR1 is LNHDA, CDR2 SQIVND, per germline (reference sequence). This CDR3 comprises 17 residues. CDR3 sequence: CASSIGDRYYSNQPQHF. The CDR3 DNA sequence: TGTGCCAGTAGTATTGGGGACAGATATTATAGCAATCAGCCCCAGCATTTT.

The chain is built from TRBV5-1 and TRBJ1-2, with TRBD1 matching 8 bases. In germline, CDR1 is SGHRS, CDR2 YFSETQ. The V and J ends lost 0 bases and 12 bases, in that order; junction bases with no gene match: 4. The CDR3 contains 12 residues. CDR3 amino acids: CASSLGQGINTF. As DNA, the CDR3 is TGCGCCAGCAGCTTGGGACAGGGGATAAACACCTTC.

This chain joins TRBV7-3 and TRBJ1-1; D may be TRBD1 (5 bases). Germline loops: CDR1 SGHTA, CDR2 FQGTGA. This CDR3 is built from 15 residues. The V end lost 3 bases, the J end lost 0 bases, and 11 bases lay between the germline ends. CDR3 coding DNA: TGTGCCAGCAGCTTGGGACGGACCTTGAACACTGAAGCTTTCTTT. This sequence encodes CASSLGRTLNTEAFF. The variable domain in full, with the rest retrieved from reference TRBV7-3 and TRBJ1-1, is GAGVSQTPSNKVTEKGKYVELRCDPISGHTALYWYRQSLGQGPEFLIYFQGTGAADDSGLPNDRFFAVRPEGSVSTLKIQRTERGDSAVYLCASSLGRTLNTEAFFGQGTRLTVV.